This TCR beta chain came from a study of cytomegalovirus exposure and HLA in healthy donors. Study-level findings and limits: Most of the CMV-associated TCR beta chains (in a later analysis) appeared to be HLA-restricted. Another analysis was done later, and it associated 16,951 TCR beta sequences with HLA alleles at 0.05 false discovery rate. Common viral pathogens seemed to be connected with several of the most significant clusters, according to a later analysis. V- and J-gene trimming of TCR beta was linked (in a later analysis) to a missense DCLRE1C variant.

On this clone itself: Its specificity is not known.

PCR employed 60 Vbeta and 13 Jbeta primers. Using immunoSEQ multiplex PCR, the repertoire was profiled, and TCRdb retains in-frame clones only, with some absent. The sample consists of 140,000 or so clones, about 75% of them appearing once. The germline CDR1 and CDR2 sequences are MGHRA and YSYEKL. With 7 bases clipped from V and 0 bases from J, the junction kept 2 bases outside the gene matches. CDR3 length: 14 amino acids. This chain links TRBV4-1 with TRBJ2-2; 7 nucleotides line up with TRBD1. The sample comprised PBMCs. This sequence originates from a woman in her 30s in good health and CMV-seronegative. This chain's CDR3 is CASKGAANTGELFF. The CDR3 region has the DNA TGCGCCAGCAAGGGGGCCGCGAACACCGGGGAGCTGTTTTTT.